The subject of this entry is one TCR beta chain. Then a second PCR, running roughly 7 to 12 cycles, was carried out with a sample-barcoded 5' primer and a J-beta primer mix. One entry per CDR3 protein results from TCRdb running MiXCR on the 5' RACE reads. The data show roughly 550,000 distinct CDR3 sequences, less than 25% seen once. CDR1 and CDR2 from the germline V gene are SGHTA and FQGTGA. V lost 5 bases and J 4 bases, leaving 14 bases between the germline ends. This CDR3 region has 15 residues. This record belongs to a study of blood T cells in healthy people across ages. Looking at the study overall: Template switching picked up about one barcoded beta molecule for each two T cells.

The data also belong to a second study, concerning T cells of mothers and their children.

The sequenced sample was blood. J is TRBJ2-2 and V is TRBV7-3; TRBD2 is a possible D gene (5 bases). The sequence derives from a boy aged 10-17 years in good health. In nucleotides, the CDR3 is TGTGCCAGCAGCAAGTCTCCGGGATTCACCGGGGAGCTGTTTTTT. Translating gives CASSKSPGFTGELFF.